Listed here are 27 T cell receptor beta chains from one sample, sequenced in a study of shared clonotypes between healthy human individuals. The table came from immunoSEQ multiplex PCR; TCRdb's copy has only in-frame clones and leaves some out. The sample lists roughly 500,000 clones, approximately 78% occurring once. Sample: PBMCs. The receptor source for this set is a woman aged 40 to 50 in good health. Some clones in this sample may be carry-over from other donors' samples.

The chain combines TRBV4-1 with TRBJ2-2; 13 bases match TRBD2. This CDR3 has 18 amino acids. The V gene's germline CDR1 is MGHRA and CDR2 YSYEKL. The J segment lost 2 bases and the V segment lost 4 bases, leaving 7 bases of the junction unmatched. The CDR3 sequence is CASSPRLAGGPNTGELFF. Written as DNA, the CDR3 is TGCGCCAGCAGCCCTCGACTAGCGGGAGGCCCCAACACCGGGGAGCTGTTTTTT.

The chain couples TRBV5-8 to TRBJ2-1; D is undetermined. Germline V lookup: CDR1 SGHTS, CDR2 YDEGEE. Deletions cut 0 bases from V and 10 bases from J, with 11 bases between. The CDR3 is 13 amino acids. DNA for the CDR3: TGTGCCAGCAGCTTGGTTCGTGGGATCGAGCAGTTCTTC. This translates into CASSLVRGIEQFF.

This sequence joins TRBV6-1 and TRBJ2-5; D possibly corresponds to TRBD1 (5 bases). V lost 1 base and J lost 5, with 14 bases in between. Germline loops: CDR1 MNHNS, CDR2 SASEGT. The CDR3 covers 15 residues. Here the CDR3 reads CASSEVVDTGETQYF. The CDR3 nucleotides read TGTGCCAGCAGTGAAGTTGTGGACACAGGCGAGACCCAGTACTTC.

The chain employs TRBV4-1 and TRBJ2-1; D is possibly TRBD2 (6 bases). The ends were cut back, 4 bases at V and 8 bases at J, with 18 bases in the middle. CDR1 is MGHRA, CDR2 YSYEKL, per germline. This CDR3 is built from 15 residues. The CDR3 loop is CASSRRPLREDEQFF. CDR3 sequence (DNA): TGCGCCAGCAGCCGAAGGCCGCTAAGGGAGGATGAGCAGTTCTTC.

The chain is built from TRBV11-2 and TRBJ2-7; possibly TRBD2 for D (6 bases). The V gene's germline CDR1 is SGHAT and CDR2 FQNNGV. Trimming stripped 4 bases from V and 5 bases from J, with 15 bases between. The CDR3 sequence is 14 residues long. The CDR3 is CASSSERSSDEQYF. CDR3 sequence (DNA): TGTGCCAGCAGCTCGGAGCGATCTAGCGACGAGCAGTACTTC.

The V and J genes are TRBV30 and TRBJ2-3; D ambiguous. V was trimmed by 3 bases and J by 4 bases, leaving 14 bases between them. Germline V lookup: CDR1 GTSNPN, CDR2 SVGIG (reference sequence). This CDR3 has 14 residues. This chain's CDR3 is CAWRETFGSDTQYF. The CDR3 DNA reads as TGTGCCTGGAGGGAAACCTTTGGGTCAGATACGCAGTATTTT. Based on the CDR3 plus reference TRBV30 and TRBJ2-3, the full variable domain is SQTIHQWPATLVQPVGSPLSLECTVEGTSNPNLYWYRQAAGRGLQLLFYSVGIGQISSEVPQNLSASRPQDRQFILSSKKLLLSDSGFYLCAWRETFGSDTQYFGPGTRLTVL.

The V call is TRBV11-2, the J call TRBJ2-7; D is perhaps TRBD2 (5 bases). Per the germline V gene, CDR1 is SGHAT and CDR2 is FQNNGV. The CDR3 sequence is 17 residues long. The V end was cut by 5 bases, the J end by 2 bases, with 22 bases between. The CDR3 sequence: CASSQDQSGKTTYEQYF. CDR3 nucleotide sequence: TGTGCCAGCAGCCAAGACCAATCGGGGAAAACCACCTACGAGCAGTACTTC.

The rearrangement links TRBV5-4 to TRBJ2-5, with TRBD2 identical over 11 bases. This CDR3 is 19 amino acids long. The ends lost 1 base at V and 5 bases at J; junction bases unmatched: 16. Germline CDR1 and CDR2: SGHNT and YYREEE (reference sequence). CDR3 DNA: TGTGCCAGCAGCTTGTCGGGGGGCCTAGCGGGAGGATACGGGGAGACCCAGTACTTC. Its protein is CASSLSGGLAGGYGETQYF. Together with reference TRBV5-4 and TRBJ2-5, the CDR3 gives the full variable domain: ETGVTQSPTHLIKTRGQQVTLRCSSQSGHNTVSWYQQALGQGPQFIFQYYREEENGRGNFPPRFSGLQFPNYSSELNVNALELDDSALYLCASSLSGGLAGGYGETQYFGPGTRLLVL.

This chain links TRBV5-1 with TRBJ2-3; 8 bases are shared with TRBD1. Germline CDR1 and CDR2: SGHRS and YFSETQ. This CDR3 contains 15 residues. J was trimmed by 2 bases and V by 3 bases; bases with no gene match: 5. The CDR3 nucleotides are TGCGCCAGCAGCTCGACAGGGGTCAACACAGATACGCAGTATTTT. Translated: CASSSTGVNTDTQYF.

The rearrangement links TRBV9 to TRBJ2-1, with 10 bases that match TRBD2. V shed 4 bases, J shed 4 bases, and the junction held 5 bases outside the gene matches. Germline CDR1 is SGDLS and CDR2 is YYNGEE. The CDR3 consists of 15 residues. CDR3 sequence (DNA): TGTGCCAGCAGCCTAGGACTAGCGGCATACAATGAGCAGTTCTTC. The encoded protein is CASSLGLAAYNEQFF. The whole variable domain, filled in from reference TRBV9 and TRBJ2-1, reads DSGVTQTPKHLITATGQRVTLRCSPRSGDLSVYWYQQSLDQGLQFLIQYYNGEERAKGNILERFSAQQFPDLHSELNLSSLELGDSALYFCASSLGLAAYNEQFFGPGTRLTVL.

The V call is TRBV6-5, the J call TRBJ1-1; 9 positions agree with TRBD1. The germline V gene encodes CDR1 MNHEY and CDR2 SVGAGI. V was pared by 0 bases and J by 5 bases, with 1 base of the junction left unmatched. This CDR3 contains 14 residues. The CDR3 nucleotides read TGTGCCAGCAGTTACTCTGGGACAGGGACTGAAGCTTTCTTT. Encoded protein: CASSYSGTGTEAFF.

J is TRBJ2-7 and V is TRBV11-2; TRBD2 is a possible D gene (6 bases). The CDR3 has 14 residues. Trimming left V 5 bases short and J 3 bases short, with 14 bases between. Germline-derived CDR1 and CDR2 are SGHAT and FQNNGV. The DNA for the CDR3 is TGTGCCAGCAGCGATCGAACTAGCAACTACGAGCAGTACTTC. Translating gives CASSDRTSNYEQYF.

J is TRBJ2-1 and V is TRBV28, with D possibly matching TRBD2 (5 bases). The CDR3 contains 16 residues. Germline assignment: CDR1 MDHEN and CDR2 SYDVKM. V was cut by 8 bases and J by 3 bases, with 20 bases left in between. CDR3 DNA: TGTGCCAGCGCTCGGCTAGTGAGGGCCGTCTACAATGAGCAGTTCTTC. It specifies CASARLVRAVYNEQFF.

This chain links TRBV6-5 with TRBJ2-7; 12 bases map to TRBD2. The CDR3 loop spans 14 amino acids. J was trimmed by 4 bases and V by 6 bases; bases with no gene match: 4. CDR1 MNHEY and CDR2 SVGAGI come from the germline V gene. The CDR3 nucleotides are TGTGCCAGCAGGTCACTAGCGGGAGGTTACGAGCAGTACTTC. It is translated as CASRSLAGGYEQYF.

The J gene is TRBJ2-1, the V gene TRBV6-4; 8 bases are a match to TRBD2. With 2 bases clipped from V and 6 bases from J, the junction kept 0 bases outside the gene matches. Germline V lookup: CDR1 MRHNA, CDR2 SNTAGT. The CDR3 contains 13 residues. The CDR3 reads CASSDGLANEQFF. The CDR3 DNA sequence: TGTGCCAGCAGTGACGGACTAGCCAATGAGCAGTTCTTC.

The CDR3, as DNA: TGCGCCAGCAGCCCTCTAGCCGGGCCGGGGGATACGCAGTATTTT. Amino acid sequence: CASSPLAGPGDTQYF. V gene TRBV4-3 combines with J gene TRBJ2-3, with a possible D match to TRBD2 (5 bases). Between the trimmed V and J ends, which lost 4 bases and 6 bases, there was a span of 17 bases. CDR3 length: 15 residues. The germline CDR1 and CDR2 sequences are LGHNA and YSLEER.

This chain uses TRBV6-1 with TRBJ2-7; D is ambiguous. There are 13 residues in the CDR3. The V gene lost 6 bases and the J gene lost 3 bases, with 12 bases spanning the gap. In germline, CDR1 is MNHNS, CDR2 SASEGT. The CDR3 region is CASSRPENYEQYF. As DNA, the CDR3 is TGTGCCAGCAGCCGACCAGAGAACTACGAGCAGTACTTC.

The chain is built from TRBV9 and TRBJ2-1, with D uncertain. The V end lost 3 bases, the J end lost 3 bases, and 16 bases lay between the germline ends. CDR3 length equals 16 residues. Germline CDR1 is SGDLS and CDR2 is YYNGEE. In nucleotides, the CDR3 is TGTGCCAGCAGCGAACGGTCGTTAGGAAGCTACAATGAGCAGTTCTTC. Its translation: CASSERSLGSYNEQFF.

The chain combines TRBV27 with TRBJ2-1; D not resolved. The CDR3 totals 13 residues. Germline V gene lookup returns CDR1 MNHEY and CDR2 SMNVEV (reference sequence). Between the trimmed V and J ends, which lost 5 bases and 10 bases, there was a span of 15 bases. The CDR3 bases are TGTGCCAGCAGTCTAAACTCGAGGATCGAGCAGTTCTTC. Translating gives CASSLNSRIEQFF.

This clone was recorded only once. A far larger clone differs by one base, so this is likely a read error. Other DNA sequences of this sample code for an identical CDR3. V gene TRBV6-1 combines with J gene TRBJ2-2; D may be TRBD1 (6 bases). V was trimmed by 7 bases and J by 1 base, leaving 13 bases between them. Germline-derived CDR1 and CDR2 are MNHNS and SASEGT. The CDR3 is made up of 15 amino acids. CDR3 nucleotide sequence: TGTGCCAGCAACGCAGGGGTGGAGAACACCGGGGAGCTGTTTTTT. Translation gives CASNAGVENTGELFF.

The rearrangement uses TRBV7-2 and TRBJ1-1; D remains ambiguous. The germline V gene has CDR1 SGHTA and CDR2 FQGNSA. This CDR3 is 13 amino acids long. Trimming pared 1 base from V and 4 bases from J, leaving 7 bases between. The CDR3 is CASSLGSSTEAFF. CDR3 sequence (DNA): TGTGCCAGCAGCTTAGGGAGTAGCACTGAAGCTTTCTTT.

The V gene is TRBV10-3, the J gene TRBJ2-3, with D possibly TRBD1 on 6 matching bases. CDR1 and CDR2 from the germline V gene are ENHRY and SYGVKD. The V and J ends lost 6 bases and 4 bases respectively, with 20 bases between them. The CDR3 runs to 16 residues. This CDR3 is CAISLGTGSGADTQYF. The CDR3 bases are TGTGCCATCAGCCTGGGAACAGGGTCAGGCGCAGATACGCAGTATTTT.

The V and J genes are TRBV6-1 and TRBJ2-7; possibly TRBD2 for D (7 bases). CDR1 and CDR2 from the germline V gene are MNHNS and SASEGT. The V end was cut by 8 bases, the J end by 4 bases, with 15 bases between. The CDR3 loop spans 13 amino acids. CDR3 coding DNA: TGTGCCAGCGGGGGGGCATATGCATACGAGCAGTACTTC. It yields the protein CASGGAYAYEQYF.

This clone appeared a single time. The chain is built from TRBV6-5 and TRBJ2-2; the match to TRBD1 covers 7 bases. CDR1 MNHEY and CDR2 SVGAGI come from the germline V gene. Trimming at V came to 6 bases and at J to 5 bases, leaving 9 bases not matched to a gene. The CDR3 is 15 amino acids. In nucleotides, the CDR3 is TGTGCCAGCAGCCAGACAGGGTGGGGGACCGGGGAGCTGTTTTTT. This translates into CASSQTGWGTGELFF.

The chain recombines TRBV9 with TRBJ1-1; 7 nucleotides align to TRBD1. The length of the CDR3 is 20 residues. J gave up 5 bases and V 1 base, and 23 bases lay outside the gene matches. Germline V gene data show CDR1 as SGDLS and CDR2 as YYNGEE. CDR3 in amino acids: CASSVRGLGTVPDLRTEAFF. Written as DNA, the CDR3 is TGTGCCAGCAGCGTACGGGGGTTAGGGACAGTCCCTGATTTGAGGACTGAAGCTTTCTTT.

The chain links TRBV28 to TRBJ1-2, with D perhaps TRBD1 (5 bases). The germline V gene has CDR1 MDHEN and CDR2 SYDVKM. The CDR3 is 13 amino acids. The V end lost 8 bases, the J end lost 6 bases, and 16 bases lay between the germline ends. The CDR3 bases are TGTGCCAGCCGTGCGGGGGACTCGGATGGCTACACCTTC. Translated, it gives CASRAGDSDGYTF.

The V gene is TRBV5-1, the J gene TRBJ1-5; no definite D call. This CDR3 spans 13 amino acids. Looked up from germline, CDR1 is SGHRS and CDR2 is YFSETQ. Trimming removed 4 bases at V and 7 bases at J, with 12 bases between. As DNA, the CDR3 is TGCGCCAGCAGCACCCACCTTGGACAGCCCCAGCATTTT. Its protein product is CASSTHLGQPQHF.